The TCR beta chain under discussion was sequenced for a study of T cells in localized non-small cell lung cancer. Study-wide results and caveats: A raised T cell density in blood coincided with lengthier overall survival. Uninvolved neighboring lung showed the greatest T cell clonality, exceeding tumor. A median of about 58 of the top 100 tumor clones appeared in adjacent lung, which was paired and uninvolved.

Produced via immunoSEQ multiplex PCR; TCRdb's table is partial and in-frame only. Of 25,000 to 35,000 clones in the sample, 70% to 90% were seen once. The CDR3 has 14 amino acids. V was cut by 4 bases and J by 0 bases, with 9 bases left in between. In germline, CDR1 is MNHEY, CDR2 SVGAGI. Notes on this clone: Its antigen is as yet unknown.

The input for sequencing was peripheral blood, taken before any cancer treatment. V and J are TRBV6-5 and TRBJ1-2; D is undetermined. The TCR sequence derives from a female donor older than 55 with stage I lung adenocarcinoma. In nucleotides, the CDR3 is TGTGCCAGCAGTTCGCTGGAATCTAACTATGGCTACACCTTC. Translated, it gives CASSSLESNYGYTF.